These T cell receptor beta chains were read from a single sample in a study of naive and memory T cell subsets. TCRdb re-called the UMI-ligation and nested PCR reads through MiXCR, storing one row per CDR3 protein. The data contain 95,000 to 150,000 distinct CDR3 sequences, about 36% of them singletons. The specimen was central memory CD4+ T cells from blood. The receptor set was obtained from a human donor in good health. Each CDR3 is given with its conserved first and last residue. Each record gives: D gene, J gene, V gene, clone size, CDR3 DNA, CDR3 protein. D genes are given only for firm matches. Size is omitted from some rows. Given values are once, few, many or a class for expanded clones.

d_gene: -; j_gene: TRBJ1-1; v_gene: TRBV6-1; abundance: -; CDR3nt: TGTGCCAGGAGTCCACTAACCCCGGATAAAGCTTTCTTT; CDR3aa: CARSPLTPDKAFF
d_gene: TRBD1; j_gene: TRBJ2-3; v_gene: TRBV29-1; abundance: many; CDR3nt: TGCAGCGTACAAGGACAGGTCGATTTGGATACGCAGTATTTT; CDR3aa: CSVQGQVDLDTQYF
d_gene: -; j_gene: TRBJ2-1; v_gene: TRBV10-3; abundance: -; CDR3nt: TGTGCCATCAGTGAAGAGCAGAGGTCCTACAATGAGCAGTTCTTC; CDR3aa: CAISEEQRSYNEQFF
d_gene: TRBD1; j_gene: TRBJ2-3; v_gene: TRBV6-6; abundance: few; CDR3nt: TGTGCCAGCAGTTACGGGGACAGGGGGGGCACAGATACGCAGTATTTT; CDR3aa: CASSYGDRGGTDTQYF
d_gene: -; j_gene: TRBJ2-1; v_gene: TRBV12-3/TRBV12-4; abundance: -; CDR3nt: TGTGCCAGCAGCCCAAGTCGGGACTCTGAGCAGTTCTTC; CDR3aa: CASSPSRDSEQFF
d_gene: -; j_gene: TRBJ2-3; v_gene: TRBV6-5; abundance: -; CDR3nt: TGTGCCAGCAGATCTCAAAGGGGACGGACAGATACGCAGTATTTT; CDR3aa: CASRSQRGRTDTQYF
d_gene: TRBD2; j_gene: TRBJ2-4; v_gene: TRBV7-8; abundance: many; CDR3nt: TGTGCCAGCAGCCCATCCGGGAGGCCCGAGGACATTCAGTACTTC; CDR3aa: CASSPSGRPEDIQYF
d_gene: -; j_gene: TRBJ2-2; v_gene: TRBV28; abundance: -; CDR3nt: TGTGCCAGCACCGGAATACGACCGAACACCGGGGAGCTGTTTTTT; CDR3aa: CASTGIRPNTGELFF
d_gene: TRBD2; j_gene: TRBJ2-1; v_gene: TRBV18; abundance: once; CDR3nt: TGTGCCAGCTCCCCTAGCGGGAGCGGAGGGAATGAGCAGTTCTTC; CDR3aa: CASSPSGSGGNEQFF
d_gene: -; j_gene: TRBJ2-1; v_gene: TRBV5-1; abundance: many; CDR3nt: TGCGCCAGCAGCGACCCGACTAGCAATGAGCAGTTCTTC; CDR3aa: CASSDPTSNEQFF
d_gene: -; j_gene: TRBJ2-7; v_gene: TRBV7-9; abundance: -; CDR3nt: TGTGCCAGCAGCTTATATACCTACGAGCAGTACTTC; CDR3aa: CASSLYTYEQYF
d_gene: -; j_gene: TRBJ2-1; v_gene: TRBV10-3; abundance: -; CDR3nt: TGTGCCATCAGTATAGAGGAGTACAATGAGCAGTTCTTC; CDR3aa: CAISIEEYNEQFF
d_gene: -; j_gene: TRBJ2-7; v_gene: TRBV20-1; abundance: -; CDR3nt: TGCAGTGCCGCAGCCTACGAGCAGTACTTC; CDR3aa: CSAAAYEQYF
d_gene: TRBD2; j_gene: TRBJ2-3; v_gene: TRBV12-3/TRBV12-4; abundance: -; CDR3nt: TGTGCCAGCAGTCGAGCGGGAGTACGTACAGATACGCAGTATTTT; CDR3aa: CASSRAGVRTDTQYF
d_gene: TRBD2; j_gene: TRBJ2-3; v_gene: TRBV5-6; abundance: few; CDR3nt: TGTGCCAGCAGCTTCTTTGTGGGAGGGCCTACAGATACGCAGTATTTT; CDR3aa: CASSFFVGGPTDTQYF
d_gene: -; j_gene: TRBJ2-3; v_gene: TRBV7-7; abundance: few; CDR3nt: TGTGCTAGCAGCTTAGGTCCCACAGATACGCAGTATTTT; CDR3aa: CASSLGPTDTQYF
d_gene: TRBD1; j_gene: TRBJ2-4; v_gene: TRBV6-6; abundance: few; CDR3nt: TGTGCCAGCAGCCGGGACAGGGGGCGCGGGAGTAACATTCAGTACTTC; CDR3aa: CASSRDRGRGSNIQYF
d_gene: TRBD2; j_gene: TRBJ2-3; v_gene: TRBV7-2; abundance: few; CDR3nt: TGTGCCAGCAGCTTGGGGACTAGCGGCACAGATACGCAGTATTTT; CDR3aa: CASSLGTSGTDTQYF
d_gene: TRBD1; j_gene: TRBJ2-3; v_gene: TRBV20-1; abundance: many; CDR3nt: TGCAGTGTCACACCCCTTGCGGCAGGGGGCCATCCTAGCACAGATACGCAGTATTTT; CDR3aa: CSVTPLAAGGHPSTDTQYF
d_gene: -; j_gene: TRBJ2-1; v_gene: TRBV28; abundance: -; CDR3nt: TGTGCCAGCAGCCACCGGTGGGCGCTTAATGAGCAGTTCTTC; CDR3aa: CASSHRWALNEQFF
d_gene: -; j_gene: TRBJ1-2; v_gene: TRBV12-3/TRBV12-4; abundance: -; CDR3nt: TGTGCCAGCAGTTTAGTTTTGTCGGGGGCCGGCTATGGCTACACCTTC; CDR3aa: CASSLVLSGAGYGYTF
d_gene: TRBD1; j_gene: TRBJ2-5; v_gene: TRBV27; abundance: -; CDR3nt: TGTGCCAGCAGCCGCACAGGGGTCCAAGAGACCCAGTACTTC; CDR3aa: CASSRTGVQETQYF
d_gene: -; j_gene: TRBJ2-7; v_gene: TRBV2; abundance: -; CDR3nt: TGTGCCAGCAGCTACGGACAGACCGCCGCTCCGGAATACTACGAGCAGTACTTC; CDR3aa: CASSYGQTAAPEYYEQYF
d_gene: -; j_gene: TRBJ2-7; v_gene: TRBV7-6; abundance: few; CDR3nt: TGTGCCAGCAGCCCCACCCCTCGACAGGATACGAACGAGCAGTACTTC; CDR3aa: CASSPTPRQDTNEQYF
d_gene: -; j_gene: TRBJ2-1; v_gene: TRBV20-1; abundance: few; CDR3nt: TGCAGTGCTAGAGACTCCCTCTCCTACAATGAGCAGTTCTTC; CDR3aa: CSARDSLSYNEQFF
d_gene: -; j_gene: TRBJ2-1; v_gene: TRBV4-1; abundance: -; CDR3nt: TGCCCCAGCAGCCAAGAGTCTACAACCTACAATGAGCAGTTCTTC; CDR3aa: CPSSQESTTYNEQFF
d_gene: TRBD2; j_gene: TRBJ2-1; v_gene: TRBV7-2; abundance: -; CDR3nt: TGTGCCAGCAGCTTAGGGGCTAGCGGGAGATACAATGAGCAGTTCTTC; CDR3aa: CASSLGASGRYNEQFF
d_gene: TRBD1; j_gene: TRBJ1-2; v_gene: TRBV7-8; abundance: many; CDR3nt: TGTGCCAGCAGCTTAAAGTTGGACAGGAGTAGTGGCTACACCTTC; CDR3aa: CASSLKLDRSSGYTF
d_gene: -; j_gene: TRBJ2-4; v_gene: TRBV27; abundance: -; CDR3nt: TGTGCCAGCAGCTTTATGGGTGGCAGCAAAAACATTCAGTACTTC; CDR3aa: CASSFMGGSKNIQYF
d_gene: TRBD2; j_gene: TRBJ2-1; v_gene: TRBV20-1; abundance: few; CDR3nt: TGCAGTGCTCTCTCGGCTAGCGGGAGGGCGAATTCATACAATGAGCAGTTCTTC; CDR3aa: CSALSASGRANSYNEQFF
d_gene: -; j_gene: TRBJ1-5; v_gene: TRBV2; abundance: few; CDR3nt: TGTGCCAGCAGCCATTTATCCGGCAATCAGCCCCAGCATTTT; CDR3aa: CASSHLSGNQPQHF
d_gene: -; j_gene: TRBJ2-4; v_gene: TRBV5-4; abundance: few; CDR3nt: TGTGCCAGCAGCTTGGGAGAGGCTACCCACAAAAACATTCAGTACTTC; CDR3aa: CASSLGEATHKNIQYF
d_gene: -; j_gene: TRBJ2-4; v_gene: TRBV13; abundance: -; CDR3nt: TGTGCCAGCAGCCCCGAACTATATAGGGCAAGTAGCAAAAACATTCAGTACTTC; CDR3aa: CASSPELYRASSKNIQYF
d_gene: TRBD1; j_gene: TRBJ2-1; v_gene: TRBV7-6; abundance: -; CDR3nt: TGTGCCAGCAGCCGGACAGGGGGCTCCTACAATGAGCAGTTCTTC; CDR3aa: CASSRTGGSYNEQFF
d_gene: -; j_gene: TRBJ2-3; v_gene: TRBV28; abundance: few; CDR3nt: TGTGCCAGCAGAGCAGGGTTGAGCGCAGATACGCAGTATTTT; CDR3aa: CASRAGLSADTQYF
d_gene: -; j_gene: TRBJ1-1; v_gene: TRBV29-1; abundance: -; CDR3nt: TGCAGCGTTGAAGGGGCAGGGTTGACTGAAGCTTTCTTT; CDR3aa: CSVEGAGLTEAFF
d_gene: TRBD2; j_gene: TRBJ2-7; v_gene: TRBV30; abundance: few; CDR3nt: TGTGCCTGGACACCTAGCGGGACCTCCTACGAGCAGTACTTC; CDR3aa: CAWTPSGTSYEQYF
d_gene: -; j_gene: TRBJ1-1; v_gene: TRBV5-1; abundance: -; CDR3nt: TGCGCCAGCAGCCTCCACCGGCAGGGAAATACCCTGAACACTGAAGCTTTCTTT; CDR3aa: CASSLHRQGNTLNTEAFF
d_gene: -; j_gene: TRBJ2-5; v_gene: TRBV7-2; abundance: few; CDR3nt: TGTGCCAGCAGTTACGTCACGGGTAGTGAGACCCAGTACTTC; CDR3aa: CASSYVTGSETQYF
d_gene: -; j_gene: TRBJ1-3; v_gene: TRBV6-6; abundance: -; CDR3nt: TGTGCCAGCAGTTCTATGACAGGAAACACCATATATTTT; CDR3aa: CASSSMTGNTIYF
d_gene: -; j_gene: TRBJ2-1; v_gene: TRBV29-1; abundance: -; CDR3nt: TGCAGCGCTCGGGTAAGCCATGAGCAGTTCTTC; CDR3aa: CSARVSHEQFF
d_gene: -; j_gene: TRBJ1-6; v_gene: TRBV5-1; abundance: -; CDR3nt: TGCGCCAGCAGCCCCTCGGGGCAGGGAAAAAATTCACCCCTCCACTTT; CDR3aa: CASSPSGQGKNSPLHF
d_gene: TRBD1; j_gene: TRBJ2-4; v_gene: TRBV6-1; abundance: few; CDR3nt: TGTGCCAGCAGAGCCGGGACAGGGGTAATCGGCATTCAGTACTTC; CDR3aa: CASRAGTGVIGIQYF
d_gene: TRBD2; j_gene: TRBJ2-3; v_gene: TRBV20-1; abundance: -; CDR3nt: TGCAGTGCTAGACTAGCGGGAGTAGATACGCAGTATTTT; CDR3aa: CSARLAGVDTQYF
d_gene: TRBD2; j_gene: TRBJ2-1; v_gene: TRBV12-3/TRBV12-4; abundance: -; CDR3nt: TGTGCCAGCAGCCCACCTCGAAGACTAGCGGGAGGATCCTACAATGAGCAGTTCTTC; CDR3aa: CASSPPRRLAGGSYNEQFF
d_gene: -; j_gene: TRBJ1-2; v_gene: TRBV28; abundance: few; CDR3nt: TGTGCCAGCCGCGGTCGACAGCGGTTACACTATGGCTACACCTTC; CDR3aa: CASRGRQRLHYGYTF
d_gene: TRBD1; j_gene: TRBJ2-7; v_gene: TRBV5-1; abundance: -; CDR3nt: TGCGCCAGCAGCCCGGACCGGGACAGGCGATACTTC; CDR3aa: CASSPDRDRRYF